This TCR beta chain was observed in a study of blood T cell repertoires in COVID-19 (dated by TCRdb to about 2020). As for the study more broadly: Collaborator samples came from the United States, Italy and Spain and covered acute and convalescent phases of COVID-19. The material from the prospective study consisted of cDNA or gDNA derived from T cells, B-cell-depleted T cells, or PBMCs. The dataset comprised deeply sampled blood TCRbeta repertoires from subjects exposed to, actively infected with, or recovered from COVID-19. The repertoires were released in a freely available public database intended as a resource for research on the immune response to SARS-CoV-2. The samples were drawn from the first 160 participants of the ongoing ImmuneRACE study and from over 950 subjects provided by 6 global collaborators. The sample metadata nearly always contained a de-identified subject ID, COVID-19 status, age in years and sex. Where available, HLA class I and class II types were obtained from metadata supplied by the sample provider rather than from assay-based typing. General study outcomes and caveats: How much clinical and demographic metadata was included differed by source and by participant, and the metadata was provided uncurated.

TCRbeta CDR3 regions were amplified from genomic DNA using the immunoSEQ Assay, a bias-controlled multiplex PCR. Turning to the authors' computational methods: The number of nucleated cells in each sample was estimated from the amplification of reference gene primers within the assay. Sequence reads were collapsed and filtered to measure the absolute abundance of every unique TCRbeta CDR3 rearrangement. Productive Simpson clonality was computed per sample as the square root of Simpson's diversity index over productive rearrangements. TCRdb re-hosts the immuneACCESS table, in-frame sequences only. Its copies lack some clones; in the studies checked, an unresolved V gene accounts for under half of them, and the cause for the rest is not known. For V, J and clone size, that table is used; D and trimming come from the DNA. Here the sample has approximately 300,000 clones; 80% to 90% occur a single time. 1.2% of the sample goes to the ten largest clones.

The collaborating institutions used their own protocols to collect whole blood in K2EDTA tubes. For TCRbeta analysis, collaborator samples were shipped as frozen whole blood, as isolated PBMCs, or as DNA extracted from either sample type. Points on this clone: Its specific antigen is unknown. Qualities for individual bases were not recorded, and no much larger clone is one base off.

At the junction V is shortened by 7 bases and J by 3 bases, with 17 bases in between. From the cysteine up to the phenylalanine, the CDR3 has a length of 15 residues. Only the CDR3 DNA is retained, 45 bases long and in frame from the first base. For CDR1 and CDR2, the germline V gene (reference sequence) lists LNHDA and SQIVND. Sequenced input: peripheral blood. The V and J segments used are TRBV19 and TRBJ2-3; a weak D assignment points to TRBD2 (6 bases agree). This receptor was taken from a woman between 50 and 59 years old with acute or convalescent COVID-19. Read as DNA, the sequence is TGTGCCAGTATAGGAGCGGGCGGGCAGACAGATACGCAGTATTTT. It encodes CASIGAGGQTDTQYF.